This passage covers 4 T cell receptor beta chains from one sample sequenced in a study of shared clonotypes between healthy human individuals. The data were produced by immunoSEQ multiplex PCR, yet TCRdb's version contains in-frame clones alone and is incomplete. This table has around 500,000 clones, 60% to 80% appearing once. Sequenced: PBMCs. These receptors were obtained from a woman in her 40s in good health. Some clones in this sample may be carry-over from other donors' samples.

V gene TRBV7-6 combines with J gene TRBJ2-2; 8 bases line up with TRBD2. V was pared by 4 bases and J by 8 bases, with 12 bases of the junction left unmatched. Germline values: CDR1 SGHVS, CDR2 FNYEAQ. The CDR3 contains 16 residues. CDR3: CASSSTSGRLGGELFF. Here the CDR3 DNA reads TGTGCCAGCAGCTCCACTAGCGGACGCCTGGGAGGGGAGCTGTTTTTT.

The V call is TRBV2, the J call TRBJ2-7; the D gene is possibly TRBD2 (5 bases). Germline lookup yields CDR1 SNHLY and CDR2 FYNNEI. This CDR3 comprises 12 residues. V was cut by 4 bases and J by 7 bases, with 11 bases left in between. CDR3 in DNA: TGTGCCAGCAGTGCTACCCCGGGGGAGCAGTACTTC. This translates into CASSATPGEQYF. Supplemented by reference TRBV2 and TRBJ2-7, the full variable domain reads EPEVTQTPSHQVTQMGQEVILRCVPISNHLYFYWYRQILGQKVEFLVSFYNNEISEKSEIFDDQFSVERPDGSNFTLKIRSTKLEDSAMYFCASSATPGEQYFGPGTRLTVT.

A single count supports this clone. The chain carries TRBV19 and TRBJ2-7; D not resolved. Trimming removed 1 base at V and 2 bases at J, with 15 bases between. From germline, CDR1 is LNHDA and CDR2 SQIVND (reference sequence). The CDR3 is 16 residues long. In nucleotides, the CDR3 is TGTGCCAGTAGTATAGGCCTGGCATTCCCCCCCTACGAGCAGTACTTC. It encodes CASSIGLAFPPYEQYF.

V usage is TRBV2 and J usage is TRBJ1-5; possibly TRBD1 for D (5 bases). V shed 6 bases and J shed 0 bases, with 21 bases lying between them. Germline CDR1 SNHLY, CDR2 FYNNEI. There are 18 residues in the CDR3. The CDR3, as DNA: TGTGCCAGCAGCCCAAGGGGCCCTGGTGGGAATAGCAATCAGCCCCAGCATTTT. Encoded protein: CASSPRGPGGNSNQPQHF.